This T cell receptor (beta chain) came from a study of cytomegalovirus exposure and HLA in healthy donors. V shed 4 bases and J 5 bases; nucleotides not matched to a gene: 7. Germline CDR1 and CDR2: SGHRS and YFSETQ. CDR3 length equals 15 residues. This clone was observed a single time. What it binds is unknown. Findings and limits, study-wide: Researchers catalogued roughly 170 TCR beta chains as cytomegalovirus-associated. Another analysis was done later, and it associated roughly 15,000 TCR beta sequences with HLA alleles at 0.05 false discovery rate.

Amplification used 60 Vbeta primers and 13 Jbeta primers. Profiled with immunoSEQ multiplex PCR; TCRdb holds only in-frame clones, not every one. The table lists under 200,000 clones, 68% of them singletons. Input material: PBMCs. This sequence joins TRBV5-1 and TRBJ2-5, with TRBD1 matching 11 bases. The sequence was collected from a woman aged 18-29 years in good health and CMV-seropositive. The CDR3 bases are TGCGCCAGCAGCGGCCAAGGACAGGGGGCCGAGACCCAGTACTTC. Protein product: CASSGQGQGAETQYF.